This TCR beta chain was observed in a study of CD8 T cells in Susac syndrome. Sequencing of TCR beta, carried out with a high-throughput approach, was applied to CD8+ and CD4+ T cells from the blood. Controls were drawn from healthy donors and were matched for age and sex. Purification of the CD8+ and CD4+ T cells relied on negative isolation, and TEMRA cells underwent FACS enrichment. When the RNA was reverse transcribed, random hexamers were used with an input of roughly 0.45 to 1 ug. In TCRdb, the immunoSEQ multiplex PCR reads were re-called with MiXCR into one record per CDR3 protein. This table has approximately 120,000 distinct CDR3 sequences, 96% appearing once. The TCR sequence derives from a human donor in good health. Source material: CD4+ T cells from PBMCs.

The CDR3 DNA follows: TGTGCCAGCTCACCGGCAGAGAACTATGGCTACACCTTC. Translation gives CASSPAENYGYTF. The V gene is TRBV18, the J gene TRBJ1-2, with D uncertain. Germline assignment: CDR1 KGHSH and CDR2 LQKENI. V gave up 3 bases and J gave up 2 bases, with 7 bases separating them. The CDR3 is 13 residues long. The complete variable domain, with remaining parts taken from reference TRBV18 and TRBJ1-2, reads NAGVMQNPRHLVRRRGQEARLRCSPMKGHSHVYWYRQLPEEGLKFMVYLQKENIIDESGMPKERFSAEFPKEGPSILRIQQVVRGDSAAYFCASSPAENYGYTFGSGTRLTVV.